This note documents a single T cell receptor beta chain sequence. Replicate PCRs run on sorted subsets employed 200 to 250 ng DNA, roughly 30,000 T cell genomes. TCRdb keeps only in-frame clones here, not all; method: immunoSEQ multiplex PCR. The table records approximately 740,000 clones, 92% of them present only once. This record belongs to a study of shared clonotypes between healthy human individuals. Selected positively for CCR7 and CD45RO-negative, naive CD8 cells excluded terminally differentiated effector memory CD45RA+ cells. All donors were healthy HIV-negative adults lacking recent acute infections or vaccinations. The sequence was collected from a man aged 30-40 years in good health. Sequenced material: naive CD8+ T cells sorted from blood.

The CDR3 DNA sequence: TGTGCCAGCAGCCCGGACCTGTATTATGAGCAGTTCTTC. It is translated as CASSPDLYYEQFF. The V call is TRBV11-1, the J call TRBJ2-1; D uncertain. Germline CDR1 and CDR2: SGHAT and FQDESV (reference sequence). V was shortened by 5 bases and J by 8 bases, with 13 bases between the two germline ends. This CDR3 has 13 amino acids.